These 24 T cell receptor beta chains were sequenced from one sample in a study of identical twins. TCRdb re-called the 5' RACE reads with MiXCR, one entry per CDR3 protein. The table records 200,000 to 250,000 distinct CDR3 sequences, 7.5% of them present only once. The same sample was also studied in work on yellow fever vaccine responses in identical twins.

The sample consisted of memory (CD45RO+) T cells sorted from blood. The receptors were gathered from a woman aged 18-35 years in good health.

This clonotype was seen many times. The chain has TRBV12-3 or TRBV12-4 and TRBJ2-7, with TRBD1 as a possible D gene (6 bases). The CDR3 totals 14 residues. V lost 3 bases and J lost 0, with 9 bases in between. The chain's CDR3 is CASSLEDSSYEQYF. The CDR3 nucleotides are TGTGCCAGCAGTTTGGAGGACAGCTCCTACGAGCAGTACTTC.

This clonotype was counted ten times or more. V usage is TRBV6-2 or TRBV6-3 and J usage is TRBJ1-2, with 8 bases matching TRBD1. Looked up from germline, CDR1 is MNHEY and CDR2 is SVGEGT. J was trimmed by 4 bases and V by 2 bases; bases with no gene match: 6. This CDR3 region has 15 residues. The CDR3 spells CASSYPGQGSYGYTF. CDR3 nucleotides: TGTGCCAGCAGTTACCCTGGACAGGGAAGCTATGGCTACACCTTC.

The CDR3 DNA reads as TGTGCCAGCAGCCGAGACATTTGGTCTGGCTACACCTTC. Translating gives CASSRDIWSGYTF. The chain recombines TRBV7-8 with TRBJ1-2; D not resolved. Trimming removed 5 bases from V and 7 bases from J, with 14 bases in between. Germline CDR1 and CDR2: SGHVS and FQNEAQ. CDR3 length: 13 residues.

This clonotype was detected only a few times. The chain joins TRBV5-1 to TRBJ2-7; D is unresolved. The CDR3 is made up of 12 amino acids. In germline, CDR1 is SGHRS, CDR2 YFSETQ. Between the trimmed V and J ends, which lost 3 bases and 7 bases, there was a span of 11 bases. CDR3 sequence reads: CASSSDGLEQYF. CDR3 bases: TGCGCCAGCAGCTCAGACGGCCTTGAGCAGTACTTC. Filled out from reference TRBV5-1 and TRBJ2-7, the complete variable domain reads KAGVTQTPRYLIKTRGQQVTLSCSPISGHRSVSWYQQTPGQGLQFLFEYFSETQRNKGNFPGRFSGRQFSNSRSEMNVSTLELGDSALYLCASSSDGLEQYFGPGTRLTVT.

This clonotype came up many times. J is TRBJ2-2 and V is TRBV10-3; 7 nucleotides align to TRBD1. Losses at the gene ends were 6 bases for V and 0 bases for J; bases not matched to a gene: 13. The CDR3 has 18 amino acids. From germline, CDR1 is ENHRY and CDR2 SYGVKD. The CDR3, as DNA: TGTGCCATCAGCCCACTTCCCTCGACAGGGTCGAACACCGGGGAGCTGTTTTTT. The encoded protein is CAISPLPSTGSNTGELFF.

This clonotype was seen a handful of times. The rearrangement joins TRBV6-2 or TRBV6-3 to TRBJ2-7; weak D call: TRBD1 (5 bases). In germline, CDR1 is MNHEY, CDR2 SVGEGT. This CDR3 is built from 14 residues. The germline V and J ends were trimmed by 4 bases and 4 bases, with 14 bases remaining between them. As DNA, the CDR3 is TGTGCCAGCAGTTCTCCAGGGCTGTGGTACGAGCAGTACTTC. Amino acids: CASSSPGLWYEQYF.

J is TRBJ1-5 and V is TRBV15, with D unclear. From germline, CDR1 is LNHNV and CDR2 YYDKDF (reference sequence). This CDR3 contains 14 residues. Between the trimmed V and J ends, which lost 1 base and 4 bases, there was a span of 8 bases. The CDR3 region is CATSRAGRNQPQHF. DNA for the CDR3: TGTGCCACCAGCAGAGCCGGGAGAAATCAGCCCCAGCATTTT.

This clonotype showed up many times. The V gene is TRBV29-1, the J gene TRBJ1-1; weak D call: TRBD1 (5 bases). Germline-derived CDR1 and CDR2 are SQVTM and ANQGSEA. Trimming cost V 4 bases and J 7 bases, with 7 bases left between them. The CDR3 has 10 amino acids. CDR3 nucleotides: TGCAGCGTTGCGGACATTGAAGCTTTCTTT. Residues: CSVADIEAFF.

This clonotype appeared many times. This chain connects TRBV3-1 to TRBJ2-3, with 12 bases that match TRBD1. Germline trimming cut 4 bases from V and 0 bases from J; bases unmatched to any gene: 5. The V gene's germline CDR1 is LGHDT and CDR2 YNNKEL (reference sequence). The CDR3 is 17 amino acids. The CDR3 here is CASSLRGTGGSTDTQYF. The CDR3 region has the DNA TGTGCCAGCAGCCTGAGAGGGACAGGGGGCAGCACAGATACGCAGTATTTT.

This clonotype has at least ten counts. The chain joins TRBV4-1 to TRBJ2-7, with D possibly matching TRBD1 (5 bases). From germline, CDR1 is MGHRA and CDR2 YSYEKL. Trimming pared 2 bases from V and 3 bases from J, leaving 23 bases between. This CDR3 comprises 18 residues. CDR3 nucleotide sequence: TGCGCCAGCAGCCAACAAGATTTCCTCCCAGGGCAAAACTACGAGCAGTACTTC. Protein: CASSQQDFLPGQNYEQYF.

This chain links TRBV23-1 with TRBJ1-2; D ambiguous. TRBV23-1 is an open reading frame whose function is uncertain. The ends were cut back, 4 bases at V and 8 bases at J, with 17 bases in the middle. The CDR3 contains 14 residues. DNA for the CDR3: TGCGCCAGCAGTCGCCGTGCCCGGGGTTGGGGCTACACCTTC. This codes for CASSRRARGWGYTF.

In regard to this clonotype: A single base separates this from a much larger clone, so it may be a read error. The CDR3 nucleotides are TGTGCCAGCTGCCAAAGAACCGGGACTAGCGGGTACAATGAGCAGTTCTTC. It is translated as CASCQRTGTSGYNEQFF. V gene TRBV3-1 combines with J gene TRBJ2-1; 12 positions agree with TRBD2. Germline CDR1 LGHDT, CDR2 YNNKEL (reference sequence). The length of the CDR3 is 17 residues.

CDR3 nucleotides: TGTGCCAGCACCCCCAGGGGGACAGGCGGCGGGCAGTACTTC. It encodes CASTPRGTGGGQYF. The chain couples TRBV3-1 to TRBJ2-7, with TRBD1 matching over 8 bases. V lost 7 bases and J lost 9; bases outside the gene matches: 14. Germline CDR1 is LGHDT and CDR2 is YNNKEL (reference sequence). CDR3 size: 14 residues.

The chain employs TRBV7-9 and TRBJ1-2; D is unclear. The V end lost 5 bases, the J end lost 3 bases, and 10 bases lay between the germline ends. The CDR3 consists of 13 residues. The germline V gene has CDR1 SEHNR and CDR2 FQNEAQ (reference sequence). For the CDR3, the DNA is TGTGCCAGCAGCAAGGACGGTTACTATGGCTACACCTTC. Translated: CASSKDGYYGYTF.

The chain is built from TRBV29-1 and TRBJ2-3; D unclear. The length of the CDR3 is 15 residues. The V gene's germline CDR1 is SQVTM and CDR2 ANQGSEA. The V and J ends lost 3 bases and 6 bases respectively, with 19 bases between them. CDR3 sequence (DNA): TGCAGCGTTGAGTCGGGTAGGGCCGCTGCCGATACGCAGTATTTT. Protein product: CSVESGRAAADTQYF.

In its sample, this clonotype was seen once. The CDR3 protein is CASSLAGQPNQPQHF. DNA for the CDR3: TGCGCCAGCAGCCTAGCAGGACAGCCCAATCAGCCCCAGCATTTT. This rearrangement joins TRBV4-1 to TRBJ1-5, with D possibly matching TRBD1 (6 bases). The CDR3 has 15 residues. Germline V CDR1 and CDR2: MGHRA, YSYEKL. The V and J ends lost 4 bases and 3 bases respectively, with 13 bases between them.

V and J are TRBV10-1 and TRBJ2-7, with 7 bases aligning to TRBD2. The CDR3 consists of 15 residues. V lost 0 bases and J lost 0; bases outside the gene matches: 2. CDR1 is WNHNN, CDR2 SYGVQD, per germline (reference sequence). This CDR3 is CASSESERDSYEQYF. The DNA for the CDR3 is TGCGCCAGCAGTGAGTCAGAGCGGGACTCCTACGAGCAGTACTTC.

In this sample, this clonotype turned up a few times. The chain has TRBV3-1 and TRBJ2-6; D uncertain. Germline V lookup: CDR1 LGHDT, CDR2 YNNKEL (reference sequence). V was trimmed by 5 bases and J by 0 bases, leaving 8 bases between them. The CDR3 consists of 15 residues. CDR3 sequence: CASSAQVSGANVLTF. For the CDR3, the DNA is TGTGCCAGCAGCGCTCAGGTCTCTGGGGCCAACGTCCTGACTTTC.

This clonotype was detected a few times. CDR3 in DNA: TGTGCCAGCAGCGAACGAGCAGGCAACTATGGCTACACCTTC. Its translation: CASSERAGNYGYTF. The rearrangement links TRBV7-6 to TRBJ1-2; D not resolved. Germline values: CDR1 SGHVS, CDR2 FNYEAQ. V shed 5 bases and J shed 2 bases, with 12 bases lying between them. This CDR3 has 14 residues.

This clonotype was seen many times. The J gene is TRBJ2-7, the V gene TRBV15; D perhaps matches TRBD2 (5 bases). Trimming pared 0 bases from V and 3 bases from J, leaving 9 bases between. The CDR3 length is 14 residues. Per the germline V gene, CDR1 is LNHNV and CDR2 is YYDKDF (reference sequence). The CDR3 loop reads CATSRELGDYEQYF. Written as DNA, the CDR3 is TGTGCCACCAGCAGAGAACTGGGAGACTACGAGCAGTACTTC.

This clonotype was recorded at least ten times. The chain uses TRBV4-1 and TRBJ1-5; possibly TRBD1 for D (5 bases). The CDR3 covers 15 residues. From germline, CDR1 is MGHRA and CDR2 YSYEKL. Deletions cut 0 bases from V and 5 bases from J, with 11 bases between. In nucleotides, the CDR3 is TGCGCCAGCAGCCAAGATGACGAGGGGTATCAGCCCCAGCATTTT. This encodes CASSQDDEGYQPQHF.

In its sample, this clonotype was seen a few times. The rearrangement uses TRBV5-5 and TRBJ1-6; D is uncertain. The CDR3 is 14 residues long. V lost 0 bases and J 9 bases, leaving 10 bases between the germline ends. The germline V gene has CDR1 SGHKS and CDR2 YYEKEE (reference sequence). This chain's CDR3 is CASSLAQDGSPLHF. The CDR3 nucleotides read TGTGCCAGCAGCTTGGCGCAAGACGGTTCACCCCTCCACTTT. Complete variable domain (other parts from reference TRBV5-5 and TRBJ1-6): DAGVTQSPTHLIKTRGQQVTLRCSPISGHKSVSWYQQVLGQGPQFIFQYYEKEERGRGNFPDRFSARQFPNYSSELNVNALLLGDSALYLCASSLAQDGSPLHFGNGTRLTVT.

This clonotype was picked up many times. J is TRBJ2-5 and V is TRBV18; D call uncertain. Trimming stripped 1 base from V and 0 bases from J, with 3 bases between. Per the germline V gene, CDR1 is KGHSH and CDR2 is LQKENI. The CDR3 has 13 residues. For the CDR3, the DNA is TGTGCCAGCTCACCACGGGACCAAGAGACCCAGTACTTC. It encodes CASSPRDQETQYF.

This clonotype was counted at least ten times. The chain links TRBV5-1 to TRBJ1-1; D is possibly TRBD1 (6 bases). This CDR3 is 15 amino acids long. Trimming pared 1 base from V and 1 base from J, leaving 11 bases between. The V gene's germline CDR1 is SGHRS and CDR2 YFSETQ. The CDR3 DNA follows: TGCGCCAGCAGCTTGTCTACAGGGCGGAACACTGAAGCTTTCTTT. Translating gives CASSLSTGRNTEAFF.